Listed below are T cell receptor beta chains from one sample, sequenced in a study of blood T cells in healthy people across ages. TCRdb ran MiXCR on the 5' RACE reads and lists one entry per CDR3 protein. The table includes approximately 700,000 distinct CDR3 sequences, roughly 32% detected once. Material: blood. These receptors were obtained from a woman aged 80 or over in good health. CDR3s include the opening cysteine and the closing phenylalanine or tryptophan.

V	CDR3
TRBV2	CASNRRDSPLHF
TRBV20-1	CSAREPRTITEAFF
TRBV30	CAWGGVGEKLFF
TRBV5-1	CASSRTGANNEQFF
TRBV6-6	CASSYPWAGGGRHYEQYF
TRBV20-1	CSARDQGDDPYEQYF
TRBV5-1	CASSLERGPSGTQYF
TRBV4-3	CASSQRTGRYGYTF
TRBV20-1	CSAQMNGQGITEAFF
TRBV14	CASSQVYTGELFF
TRBV6-1	CASTPDKVTQYF
TRBV6-1	CASVKLANTEAFF
TRBV20-1	CSRNGTSGGAFKHHTQYF
TRBV20-1	CSAPDSRRPEKLFF
TRBV3-1	CASSQGTVPGETQYF
TRBV20-1	CSVRGLAGTQGEETQYF
TRBV4-2	CASSQNNNGGTGGPTYGYTF
TRBV7-7	CASSLGPPNTGELFF
TRBV2	CASSEAGLAGNEQFF
TRBV7-2	CASSLIRGVLETQYF
TRBV7-6	CASSSSGTNQPQHF
TRBV7-2	CASSLGSGGLMGTQYF
TRBV5-1	CASSLVRSTEAFF
TRBV27	CASRGEFGGAFF
TRBV5-1	CASSIMGDTGELFF
TRBV20-1	CSARVGVAGGLETQYF
TRBV20-1	CSARERNEQFF
TRBV5-1	CASSSGGYIQYF
TRBV20-1	CSAGDLERDTQYF